The 29 T cell receptor beta chains presented below share a single source sample, sequenced in a study of control samples from healthy donors and cancer patients. Sequencing was performed with immunoSEQ multiplex PCR; in TCRdb, only in-frame clones are kept and a portion is missing. This sample carries tens of thousands of clones, about 88% of them seen once, and the ten largest clones take around 35%. The specimen sequenced was PBMCs. Receptor source: an older man with lung cancer.

The table lists this clone with a few counts. J is TRBJ1-5 and V is TRBV19; a weak D match, TRBD1 (6 bases). V was shortened by 4 bases and J by 0 bases, with 13 bases between the two germline ends. The CDR3 sequence is 16 residues long. CDR1 and CDR2 (germline): LNHDA, SQIVND (reference sequence). Here the CDR3 DNA reads TGTGCCAGTAGTACGGAAAGGGGGGATAGCAATCAGCCCCAGCATTTT. Translated, it gives CASSTERGDSNQPQHF. Looking up the rest from reference TRBV19 and TRBJ1-5 gives the full variable domain: DGGITQSPKYLFRKEGQNVTLSCEQNLNHDAMYWYRQDPGQGLRLIYYSQIVNDFQKGDIAEGYSVSREKKESFPLTVTSAQKNPTAFYLCASSTERGDSNQPQHFGDGTRLSIL.

V is TRBV6-1 and J is TRBJ2-2; D gene unclear. This CDR3 is built from 14 residues. Trimming left V 2 bases short and J 2 bases short, with 6 bases between. CDR1 MNHNS and CDR2 SASEGT come from the germline V gene. CDR3 sequence: CASSEYINTGELFF. In DNA, the CDR3 is TGTGCCAGCAGTGAATACATTAACACCGGGGAGCTGTTTTTT.

The chain uses TRBV5-6 and TRBJ1-2; 8 positions match TRBD1. V lost 4 bases to trimming and J lost 0 bases; unmatched junction nucleotides: 8. The CDR3 has 16 residues. Germline-derived CDR1 and CDR2 are SGHDT and YYEEEE. The CDR3 reads CASSKGTGATNYGYTF. CDR3 nucleotides: TGTGCCAGCAGCAAGGGGACAGGAGCCACTAACTATGGCTACACCTTC.

The chain employs TRBV30 and TRBJ2-2; D gene ambiguous. CDR1 is GTSNPN and CDR2 is SVGIG in the germline V gene (reference sequence). Deletions cut 1 base from V and 7 bases from J, with 10 bases between. The CDR3 loop spans 13 amino acids. The CDR3 sequence is CAWSGLMVGELFF. The CDR3 coding sequence is TGTGCCTGGAGTGGGCTAATGGTCGGGGAGCTGTTTTTT. Together with reference TRBV30 and TRBJ2-2, the CDR3 gives the full variable domain: SQTIHQWPATLVQPVGSPLSLECTVEGTSNPNLYWYRQAAGRGLQLLFYSVGIGQISSEVPQNLSASRPQDRQFILSSKKLLLSDSGFYLCAWSGLMVGELFFGEGSRLTVL.

This clone showed up just once. Other DNA sequences from this sample encode an identical CDR3 as well. CDR3 protein: CASSPGQTEAFF. For the CDR3, the DNA is TGTGCCAGCTCACCGGGACAAACAGAAGCTTTCTTT. The chain joins TRBV18 to TRBJ1-1; tentatively, D is TRBD1 (6 bases). The germline CDR1 and CDR2 sequences are KGHSH and LQKENI. The CDR3 loop spans 12 amino acids. V was cut by 3 bases and J by 8 bases, with 10 bases left in between.

The rearrangement links TRBV3-1 (or the pseudogene TRBV3-2) to TRBJ1-2, with TRBD1 identical over 9 bases. Germline CDR1 and CDR2: LGHDT and YNNKEL (reference sequence). This CDR3 has 16 amino acids. V was pared by 3 bases and J by 6 bases, with 11 bases of the junction left unmatched. This CDR3 is CASSHSGTGTRDGYTF. CDR3 nucleotides: TGTGCCAGCAGCCATTCTGGGACAGGGACAAGGGATGGCTACACCTTC.

This rearrangement joins TRBV15 to TRBJ2-3; 10 bases align to TRBD2. CDR1 is LNHNV, CDR2 YYDKDF, per germline (reference sequence). The CDR3 spans 16 residues. V was pared by 3 bases and J by 5 bases, with 8 bases of the junction left unmatched. This CDR3 is CATSRGSGGAGDTQYF. CDR3 DNA sequence: TGTGCCACCAGCAGGGGGAGCGGGGGGGCAGGAGATACGCAGTATTTT.

This clone has ten or more counts. The rearrangement uses TRBV18 and TRBJ2-7; D unresolved. CDR1 and CDR2 (germline): KGHSH, LQKENI. The CDR3 is 14 amino acids. V gave up 0 bases and J gave up 2 bases, with 8 bases separating them. The CDR3 reads CASSPPLRTYEQYF. CDR3 coding DNA: TGTGCCAGCTCACCACCGTTGAGGACCTACGAGCAGTACTTC.

Comments on this clone: This same CDR3 is encoded by further DNA sequences in the sample. The chain joins TRBV18 to TRBJ2-7, with D tentatively TRBD1 (6 bases). The V and J ends lost 3 bases and 3 bases respectively, with 9 bases between them. CDR3 size: 13 residues. In germline, CDR1 is KGHSH, CDR2 LQKENI. The CDR3: CASSPGQSYEQYF. CDR3 sequence (DNA): TGTGCCAGCTCACCTGGACAGAGCTACGAGCAGTACTTC.

The chain employs TRBV5-6 and TRBJ1-5; D possibly corresponds to TRBD1 (6 bases). The CDR3 extends over 15 amino acids. The germline V gene has CDR1 SGHDT and CDR2 YYEEEE. The germline V and J ends were trimmed by 1 base and 1 base, with 9 bases remaining between them. CDR3 nucleotides: TGTGCCAGCAGCTTGTGGGGACACAGCAATCAGCCCCAGCATTTT. Amino acids: CASSLWGHSNQPQHF. Full variable domain (missing parts from reference TRBV5-6 and TRBJ1-5): DAGVTQSPTHLIKTRGQQVTLRCSPKSGHDTVSWYQQALGQGPQFIFQYYEEEERQRGNFPDRFSGHQFPNYSSELNVNALLLGDSALYLCASSLWGHSNQPQHFGDGTRLSIL.

The rearrangement links TRBV7-2 to TRBJ1-5; D remains ambiguous. The CDR3 covers 13 residues. Germline V gives CDR1 SGHTA, CDR2 FQGNSA. V lost 3 bases and J 6 bases, leaving 9 bases between the germline ends. In nucleotides, the CDR3 is TGTGCCAGCAGCTTCGTGGATTCTCAGCCCCAGCATTTT. Residues: CASSFVDSQPQHF.

This chain connects TRBV9 to TRBJ2-2; weak D call: TRBD1 (5 bases). The CDR3 is 20 residues long. V was cut by 3 bases and J by 3 bases, with 27 bases left in between. CDR1 and CDR2 (germline): SGDLS, YYNGEE. The chain's CDR3 is CASSAEVQDNPLKDTGELFF. The CDR3 bases are TGTGCCAGCAGCGCGGAAGTACAGGACAATCCCCTAAAGGACACCGGGGAGCTGTTTTTT.

V usage is TRBV12-3 or TRBV12-4 and J usage is TRBJ1-2, with a tentative D call TRBD1 (5 bases). V gave up 5 bases and J gave up 4 bases, with 11 bases separating them. CDR3 length equals 13 residues. Written as DNA, the CDR3 is TGTGCCAGCAGTACTGACAGTGTCTATGGCTACACCTTC. It is translated as CASSTDSVYGYTF.

The V gene is TRBV7-9, the J gene TRBJ1-1; perhaps TRBD1 as D (5 bases). The CDR3 is 15 amino acids. V was trimmed by 2 bases and J by 7 bases, leaving 17 bases between them. The germline V gene encodes CDR1 SEHNR and CDR2 FQNEAQ (reference sequence). CDR3 loop: CASSLTAGDVGEAFF. DNA for the CDR3: TGTGCCAGCAGCTTAACGGCGGGGGACGTTGGTGAAGCTTTCTTT. The variable domain in full, with the rest retrieved from reference TRBV7-9 and TRBJ1-1, is DTGVSQNPRHKITKRGQNVTFRCDPISEHNRLYWYRQTLGQGPEFLTYFQNEAQLEKSRLLSDRFSAERPKGSFSTLEIQRTEQGDSAMYLCASSLTAGDVGEAFFGQGTRLTVV.

This chain connects TRBV5-1 to TRBJ2-6, with a possible D match to TRBD2 (6 bases). Trimming shortened V by 1 base and J by 0 bases, and 11 bases separated the two germline ends. The CDR3 covers 17 residues. Germline CDR1 and CDR2: SGHRS and YFSETQ. The CDR3 sequence: CASSLRDWISGANVLTF. In DNA form, the CDR3 reads TGCGCCAGCAGCTTGAGGGACTGGATCTCTGGGGCCAACGTCCTGACTTTC.

This rearrangement joins TRBV6-6 to TRBJ2-7, with 9 nucleotides matching TRBD1. This CDR3 spans 16 amino acids. Germline CDR1 reads MNHNY; CDR2 reads SVGAGI (reference sequence). Trimming cost V 6 bases and J 0 bases; bases outside gene matches: 9. The CDR3 spells CASRDRGQGRSYEQYF. The CDR3, as DNA: TGTGCCAGCAGGGATAGGGGACAGGGTCGCTCCTACGAGCAGTACTTC.

The chain is built from TRBV6-5 and TRBJ1-1; 7 nucleotides align to TRBD1. CDR1 is MNHEY and CDR2 is SVGAGI in the germline V gene. The CDR3 totals 10 residues. Trimming cost V 8 bases and J 8 bases; bases outside gene matches: 2. CDR3 sequence (DNA): TGTGCCAGCTGGGGACAGGAAGCTTTCTTT. It encodes CASWGQEAFF.

The rearrangement uses TRBV11-2 and TRBJ2-1; 7 nucleotides line up with TRBD2. Germline CDR1 and CDR2: SGHAT and FQNNGV. There are 14 residues in the CDR3. V shed 6 bases and J 4 bases; nucleotides not matched to a gene: 6. The CDR3: CASSPLAEYNEQFF. CDR3 nucleotides: TGTGCCAGCAGTCCGCTAGCGGAATACAATGAGCAGTTCTTC.

This clone was recorded once. This chain connects TRBV19 to TRBJ2-7; D gene uncertain. The CDR3 consists of 13 residues. V lost 4 bases to trimming and J lost 2 bases, with 9 bases between them. Germline CDR1 reads LNHDA; CDR2 reads SQIVND (reference sequence). CDR3 coding DNA: TGTGCCAGTAGTACCGGGCACCCCTACGAGCAGTACTTC. As protein: CASSTGHPYEQYF.

The chain has TRBV25-1 and TRBJ2-1; tentatively, D is TRBD2 (5 bases). Germline CDR1 and CDR2: MGHDK and SYGVNS. The CDR3 is 15 amino acids. The ends were cut back, 1 base at V and 6 bases at J, with 13 bases in the middle. The CDR3 DNA follows: TGTGCCAGCAGTGAATTGAGAGGGCCCTTCAATGAGCAGTTCTTC. It specifies CASSELRGPFNEQFF.

The chain combines TRBV6-2 or TRBV6-3 with TRBJ2-3; maybe TRBD2 (6 bases). CDR3 size: 19 residues. Trimming pared 2 bases from V and 1 base from J, leaving 22 bases between. From germline, CDR1 is MNHEY and CDR2 SVGEGT. DNA for the CDR3: TGTGCCAGCAGTTACCTGGGGACTCTTGTGGTGTGGGGCACAGATACGCAGTATTTT. Its protein is CASSYLGTLVVWGTDTQYF.

CDR3 sequence: CASSLEQQGSYEQYF. The CDR3 DNA reads as TGTGCCAGCAGCTTGGAACAACAGGGCTCCTACGAGCAGTACTTC. The chain has TRBV5-8 and TRBJ2-7, with D perhaps matching TRBD1 (6 bases). This CDR3 has 15 amino acids. Germline V gene sequence: CDR1 SGHTS, CDR2 YDEGEE. V shed 0 bases and J shed 0 bases, with 10 bases lying between them.

On this clone itself: This sample includes further DNA sequences coding for the same CDR3. V and J are TRBV5-6 and TRBJ1-4; 8 bases line up with TRBD1. The V gene end was trimmed by 3 bases and the J gene end by 7 bases; junction bases not matched to a gene: 17. The CDR3 is 18 amino acids. In germline, CDR1 is SGHDT, CDR2 YYEEEE. The chain's CDR3 is CASSSGTGGLSFLEKLFF. The CDR3, as DNA: TGTGCCAGCAGCTCCGGGACAGGTGGCCTTTCCTTTCTTGAAAAACTGTTTTTT. Based on the CDR3 plus reference TRBV5-6 and TRBJ1-4, the full variable domain is DAGVTQSPTHLIKTRGQQVTLRCSPKSGHDTVSWYQQALGQGPQFIFQYYEEEERQRGNFPDRFSGHQFPNYSSELNVNALLLGDSALYLCASSSGTGGLSFLEKLFFGSGTQLSVL.

The CDR3: CASSDSHYGYTF. The CDR3 region has the DNA TGCGCCAGCAGTGATTCGCACTATGGCTACACCTTC. The rearrangement links TRBV10-1 to TRBJ1-2; D not resolved. Per the germline V gene, CDR1 is WNHNN and CDR2 is SYGVQD (reference sequence). V lost 3 bases and J lost 3, with 5 bases in between. The CDR3 is made up of 12 amino acids.

This chain uses TRBV6-2 or TRBV6-3 with TRBJ2-1; 13 bases are a match to TRBD2. This CDR3 region has 20 residues. Germline CDR1 reads MNHEY; CDR2 reads SVGEGT. The junction had 13 bases not matched to a gene; V was cut back by 0 bases and J by 5 bases. CDR3 sequence: CASSYSPRGLAGVPNNEQFF. The DNA for the CDR3 is TGTGCCAGCAGTTACTCTCCCCGCGGACTAGCGGGGGTTCCCAACAATGAGCAGTTCTTC.

The chain uses TRBV7-2 and TRBJ1-2; D perhaps matches TRBD1 (6 bases). Germline lookup yields CDR1 SGHTA and CDR2 FQGNSA. V was clipped by 5 bases and J by 6 bases, with 16 bases between them. This CDR3 is built from 14 residues. This chain's CDR3 is CASSLTPQGHGYTF. CDR3 coding DNA: TGTGCCAGCAGCCTTACGCCACAGGGCCATGGCTACACCTTC.

The chain carries TRBV19 and TRBJ1-2; a weak D match, TRBD1 (5 bases). The CDR3 consists of 13 residues. V lost 4 bases, J lost 6 bases, and 12 bases lay in between. Germline values: CDR1 LNHDA, CDR2 SQIVND (reference sequence). The CDR3 spells CASSNRGRDGYTF. CDR3 nucleotides: TGTGCCAGTAGTAATCGGGGACGGGATGGCTACACCTTC.

This sequence joins TRBV3-1 (or the pseudogene TRBV3-2) and TRBJ1-5; the match to TRBD1 covers 8 bases. CDR3 length: 14 residues. Germline CDR1 reads LGHDT; CDR2 reads YNNKEL (reference sequence). V trimming: 0 bases; J trimming: 7 bases; junction bases outside the gene matches: 2. The CDR3 DNA follows: TGTGCCAGCAGCCAAGATTCAGGGGGCCAGCCCCAGCATTTT. As protein: CASSQDSGGQPQHF.

The chain carries TRBV7-9 and TRBJ1-2; no definite D call. The germline V gene encodes CDR1 SEHNR and CDR2 FQNEAQ (reference sequence). The V and J ends lost 1 base and 7 bases respectively, with 10 bases between them. The CDR3 runs to 13 residues. The CDR3 sequence: CASSLGVAPGYTF. CDR3 DNA sequence: TGTGCCAGCAGCTTAGGGGTAGCCCCTGGCTACACCTTC.